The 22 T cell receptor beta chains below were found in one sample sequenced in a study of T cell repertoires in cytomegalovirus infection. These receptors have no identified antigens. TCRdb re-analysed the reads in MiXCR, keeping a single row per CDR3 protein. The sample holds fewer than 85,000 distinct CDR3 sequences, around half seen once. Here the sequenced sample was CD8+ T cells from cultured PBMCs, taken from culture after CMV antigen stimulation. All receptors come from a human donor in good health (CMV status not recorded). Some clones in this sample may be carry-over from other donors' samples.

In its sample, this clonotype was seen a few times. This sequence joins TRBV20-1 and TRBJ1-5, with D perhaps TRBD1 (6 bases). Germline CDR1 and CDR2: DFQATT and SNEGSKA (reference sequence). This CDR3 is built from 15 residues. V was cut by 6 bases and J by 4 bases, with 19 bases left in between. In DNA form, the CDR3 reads TGCAGTGCCCTAGAGGGGGGCTCCGGGAATCAGCCCCAGCATTTT. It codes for CSALEGGSGNQPQHF.

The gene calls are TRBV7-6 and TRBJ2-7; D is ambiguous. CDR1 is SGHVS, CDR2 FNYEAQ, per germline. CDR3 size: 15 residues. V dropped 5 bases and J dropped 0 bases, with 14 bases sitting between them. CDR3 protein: CASSPGPSSSYEQYF. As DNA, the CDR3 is TGTGCCAGCAGCCCTGGGCCTTCGAGCTCCTACGAGCAGTACTTC.

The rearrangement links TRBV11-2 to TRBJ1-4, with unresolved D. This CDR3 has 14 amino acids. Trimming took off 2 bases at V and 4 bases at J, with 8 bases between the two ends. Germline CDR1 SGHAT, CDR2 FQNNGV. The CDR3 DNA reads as TGTGCCAGCAGCTTATGGGGAAATAATGAAAAACTGTTTTTT. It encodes CASSLWGNNEKLFF.

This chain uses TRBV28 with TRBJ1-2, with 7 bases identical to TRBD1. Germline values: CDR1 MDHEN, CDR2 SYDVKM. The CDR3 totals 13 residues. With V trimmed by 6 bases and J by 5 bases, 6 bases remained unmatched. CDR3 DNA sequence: TGTGCCAGCAGCAAGGGACAGACATATGGCTACACCTTC. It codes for CASSKGQTYGYTF.

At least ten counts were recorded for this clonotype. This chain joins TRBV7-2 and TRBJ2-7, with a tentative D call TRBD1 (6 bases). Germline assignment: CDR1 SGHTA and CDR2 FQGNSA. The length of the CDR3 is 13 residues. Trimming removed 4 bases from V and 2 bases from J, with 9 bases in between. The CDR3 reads CASSWTDTYEQYF. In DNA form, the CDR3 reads TGTGCCAGCAGCTGGACAGACACCTACGAGCAGTACTTC.

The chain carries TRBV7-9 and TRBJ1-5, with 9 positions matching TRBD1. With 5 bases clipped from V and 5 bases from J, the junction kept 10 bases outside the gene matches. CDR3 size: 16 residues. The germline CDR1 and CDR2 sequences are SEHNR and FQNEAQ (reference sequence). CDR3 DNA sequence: TGTGCCAGCAGCCCGTCGGACAGGGGACAACATCAGCCCCAGCATTTT. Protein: CASSPSDRGQHQPQHF.

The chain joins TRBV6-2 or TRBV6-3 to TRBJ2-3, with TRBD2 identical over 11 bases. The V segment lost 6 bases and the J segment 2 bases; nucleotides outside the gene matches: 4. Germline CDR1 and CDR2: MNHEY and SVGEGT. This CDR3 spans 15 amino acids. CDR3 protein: CASSSTSGVTDTQYF. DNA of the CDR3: TGTGCCAGCAGCTCGACTAGCGGGGTCACAGATACGCAGTATTTT.

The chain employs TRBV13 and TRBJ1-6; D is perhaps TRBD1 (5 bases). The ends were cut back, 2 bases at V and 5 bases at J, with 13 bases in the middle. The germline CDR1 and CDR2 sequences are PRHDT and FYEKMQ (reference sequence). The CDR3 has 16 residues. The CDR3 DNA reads TGTGCCAGCAGCTTATGGGGCAGGGAGGATAATTCACCCCTCCACTTT. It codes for CASSLWGREDNSPLHF.

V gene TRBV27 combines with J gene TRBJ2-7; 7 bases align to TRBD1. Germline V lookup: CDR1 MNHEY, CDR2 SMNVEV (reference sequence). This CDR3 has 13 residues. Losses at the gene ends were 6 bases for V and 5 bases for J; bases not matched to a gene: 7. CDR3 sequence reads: CASRTGLGNEQYF. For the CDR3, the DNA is TGTGCCAGCAGGACAGGGCTTGGGAACGAGCAGTACTTC.

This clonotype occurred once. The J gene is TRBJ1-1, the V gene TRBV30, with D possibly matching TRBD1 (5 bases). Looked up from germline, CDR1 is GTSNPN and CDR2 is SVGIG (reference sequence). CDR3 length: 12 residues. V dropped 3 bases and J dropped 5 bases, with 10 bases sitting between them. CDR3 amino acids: CAWSGDPTEAFF. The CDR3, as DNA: TGTGCCTGGAGCGGGGACCCTACTGAAGCTTTCTTT.

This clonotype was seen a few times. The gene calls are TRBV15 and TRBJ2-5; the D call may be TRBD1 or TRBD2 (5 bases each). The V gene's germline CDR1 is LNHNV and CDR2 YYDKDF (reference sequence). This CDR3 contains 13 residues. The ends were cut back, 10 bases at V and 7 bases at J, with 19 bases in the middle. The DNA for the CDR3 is TGTGCCAGTACGGAAGGGGACGGTACGACCCAGTACTTC. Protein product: CASTEGDGTTQYF.

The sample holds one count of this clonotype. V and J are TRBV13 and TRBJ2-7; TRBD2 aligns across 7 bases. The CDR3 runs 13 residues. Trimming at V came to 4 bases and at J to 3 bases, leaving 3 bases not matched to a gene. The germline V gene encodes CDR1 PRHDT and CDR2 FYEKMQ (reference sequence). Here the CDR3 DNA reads TGTGCCAGCAGCTCGGGACTATACTACGAGCAGTACTTC. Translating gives CASSSGLYYEQYF.

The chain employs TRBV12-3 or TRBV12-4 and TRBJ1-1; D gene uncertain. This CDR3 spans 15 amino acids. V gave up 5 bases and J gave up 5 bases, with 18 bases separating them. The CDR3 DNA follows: TGTGCCAGCAGTCCCCACCCGGGCCAAGGAACTGAAGCTTTCTTT. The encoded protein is CASSPHPGQGTEAFF.

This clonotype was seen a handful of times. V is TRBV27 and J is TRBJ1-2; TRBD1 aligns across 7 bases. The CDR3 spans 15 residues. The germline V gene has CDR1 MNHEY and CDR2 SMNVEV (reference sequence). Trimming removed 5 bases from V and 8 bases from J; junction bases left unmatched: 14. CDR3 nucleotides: TGTGCCAGCAGTCCCGCACGGACAGGCGTTTCGGGCTACACCTTC. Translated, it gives CASSPARTGVSGYTF.

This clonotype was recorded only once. This CDR3 reads CASSLAGAGMNTEAFF. The CDR3 bases are TGCGCCAGCAGCTTGGCTGGGGCAGGGATGAACACTGAAGCTTTCTTT. The V call is TRBV5-1, the J call TRBJ1-1, with a tentative D call TRBD1 (5 bases). The germline V gene encodes CDR1 SGHRS and CDR2 YFSETQ. V shed 0 bases and J shed 0 bases, with 12 bases lying between them. The CDR3 contains 16 residues.

The CDR3, as DNA: TGTGCCAGCAGCATAGTCGACGGGGAGCTGTTTTTT. Its translation: CASSIVDGELFF. The rearrangement links TRBV9 to TRBJ2-2, with no clear D. Germline lookup yields CDR1 SGDLS and CDR2 YYNGEE. V lost 4 bases and J lost 7, with 8 bases in between. The CDR3 spans 12 residues. The full variable domain, rest sourced from reference TRBV9 and TRBJ2-2, is DSGVTQTPKHLITATGQRVTLRCSPRSGDLSVYWYQQSLDQGLQFLIQYYNGEERAKGNILERFSAQQFPDLHSELNLSSLELGDSALYFCASSIVDGELFFGEGSRLTVL.

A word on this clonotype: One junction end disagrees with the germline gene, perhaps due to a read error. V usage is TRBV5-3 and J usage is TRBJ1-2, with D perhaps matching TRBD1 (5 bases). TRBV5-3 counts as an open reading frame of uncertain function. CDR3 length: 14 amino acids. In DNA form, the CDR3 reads TGTGCCAGCAGCTTGGCTGGCAGGGACTATGGCTACACCTTC. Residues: CASSLAGRDYGYTF.

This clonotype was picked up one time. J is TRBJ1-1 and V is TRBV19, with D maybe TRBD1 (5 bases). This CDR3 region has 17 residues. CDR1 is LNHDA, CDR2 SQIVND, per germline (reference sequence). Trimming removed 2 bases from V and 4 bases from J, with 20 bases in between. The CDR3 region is CASSIYSPRGFVTEAFF. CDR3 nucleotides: TGTGCCAGTAGTATATATAGCCCCCGGGGGTTTGTCACTGAAGCTTTCTTT.

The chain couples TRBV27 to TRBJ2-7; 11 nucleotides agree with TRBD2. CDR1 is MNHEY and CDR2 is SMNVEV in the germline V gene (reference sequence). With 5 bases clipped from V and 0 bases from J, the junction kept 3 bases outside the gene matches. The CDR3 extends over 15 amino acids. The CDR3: CASSGTSGNSYEQYF. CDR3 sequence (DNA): TGTGCCAGCAGTGGGACTAGCGGAAACTCCTACGAGCAGTACTTC.

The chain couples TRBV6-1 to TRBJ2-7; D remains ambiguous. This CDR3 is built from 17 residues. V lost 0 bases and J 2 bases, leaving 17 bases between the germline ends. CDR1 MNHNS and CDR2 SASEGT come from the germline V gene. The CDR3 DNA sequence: TGTGCCAGCAGTGAAGCGGTTCCCTTCGGACGGCCCTACGAGCAGTACTTC. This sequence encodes CASSEAVPFGRPYEQYF.

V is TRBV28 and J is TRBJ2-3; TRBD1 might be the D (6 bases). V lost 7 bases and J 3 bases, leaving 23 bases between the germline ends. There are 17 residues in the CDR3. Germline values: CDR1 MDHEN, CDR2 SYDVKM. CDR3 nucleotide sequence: TGTGCCAGCAATAAGAGGACAGCAACCCCTCTTACAGATACGCAGTATTTT. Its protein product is CASNKRTATPLTDTQYF.

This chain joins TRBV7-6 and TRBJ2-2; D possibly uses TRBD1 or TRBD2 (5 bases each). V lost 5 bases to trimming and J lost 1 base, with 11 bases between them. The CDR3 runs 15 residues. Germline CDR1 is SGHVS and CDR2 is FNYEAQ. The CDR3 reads CASSNRGVNTGELFF. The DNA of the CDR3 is TGTGCCAGCAGCAATAGAGGGGTGAACACCGGGGAGCTGTTTTTT.